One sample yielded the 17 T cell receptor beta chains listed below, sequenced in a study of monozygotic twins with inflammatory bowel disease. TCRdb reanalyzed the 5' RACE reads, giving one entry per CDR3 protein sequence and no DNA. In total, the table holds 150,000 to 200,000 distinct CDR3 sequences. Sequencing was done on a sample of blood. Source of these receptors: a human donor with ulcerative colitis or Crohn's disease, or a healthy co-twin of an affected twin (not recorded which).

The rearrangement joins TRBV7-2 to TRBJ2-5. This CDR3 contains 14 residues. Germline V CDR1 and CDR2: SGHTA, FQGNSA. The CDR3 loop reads CASSLFDLGETQYF.

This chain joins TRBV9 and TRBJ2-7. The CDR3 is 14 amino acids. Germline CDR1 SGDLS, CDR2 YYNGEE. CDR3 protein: CASSPSGAYYEQYF.

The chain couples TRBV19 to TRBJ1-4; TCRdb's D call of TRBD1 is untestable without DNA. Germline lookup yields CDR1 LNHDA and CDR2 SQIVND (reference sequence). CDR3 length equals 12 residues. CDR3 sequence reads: CASGRRGEKLFF.

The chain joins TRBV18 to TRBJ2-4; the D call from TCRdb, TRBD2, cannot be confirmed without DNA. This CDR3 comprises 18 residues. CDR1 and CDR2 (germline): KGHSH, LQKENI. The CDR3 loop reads CASSPPVRDPSGGNMQYF.

The CDR3 sequence is CASSPGQATYEAFF. The rearrangement uses TRBV12-3 or TRBV12-4 and TRBJ1-1; no DNA is available, so the TRBD1 call from TCRdb remains unchecked. CDR3 length: 14 residues.

The CDR3 region is CSFGTEPNQPQHF. The chain uses TRBV29-1 and TRBJ1-5. In germline, CDR1 is SQVTM, CDR2 ANQGSEA. This CDR3 region has 13 residues.

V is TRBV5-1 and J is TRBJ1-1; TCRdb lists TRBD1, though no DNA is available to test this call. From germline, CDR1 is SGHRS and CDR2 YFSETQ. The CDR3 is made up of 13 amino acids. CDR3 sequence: CASSEGAGTEAFF.

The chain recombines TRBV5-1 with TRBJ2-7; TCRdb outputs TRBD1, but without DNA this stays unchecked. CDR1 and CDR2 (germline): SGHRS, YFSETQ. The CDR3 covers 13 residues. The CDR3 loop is CASSTRVNEEQYF.

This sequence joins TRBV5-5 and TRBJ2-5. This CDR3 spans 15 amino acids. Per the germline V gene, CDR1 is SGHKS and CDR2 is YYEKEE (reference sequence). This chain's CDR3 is CASSRDPTEKETQYF.

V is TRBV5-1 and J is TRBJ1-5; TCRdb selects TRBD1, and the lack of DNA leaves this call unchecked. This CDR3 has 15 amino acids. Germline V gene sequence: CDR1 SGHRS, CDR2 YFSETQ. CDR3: CASSVGTGVDQPQHF.

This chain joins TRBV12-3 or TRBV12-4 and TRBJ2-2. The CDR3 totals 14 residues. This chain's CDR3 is CASSIDRNTGELFF.

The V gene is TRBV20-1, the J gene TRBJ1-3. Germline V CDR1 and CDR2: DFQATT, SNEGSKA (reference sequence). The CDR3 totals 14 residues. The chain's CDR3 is CSARDLDSGNTIYF.

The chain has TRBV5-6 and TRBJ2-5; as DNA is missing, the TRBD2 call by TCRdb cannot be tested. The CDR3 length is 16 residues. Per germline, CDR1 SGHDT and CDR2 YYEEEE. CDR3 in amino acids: CASSEIRRTLQETQYF. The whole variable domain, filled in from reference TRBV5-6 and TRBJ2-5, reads DAGVTQSPTHLIKTRGQQVTLRCSPKSGHDTVSWYQQALGQGPQFIFQYYEEEERQRGNFPDRFSGHQFPNYSSELNVNALLLGDSALYLCASSEIRRTLQETQYFGPGTRLLVL.

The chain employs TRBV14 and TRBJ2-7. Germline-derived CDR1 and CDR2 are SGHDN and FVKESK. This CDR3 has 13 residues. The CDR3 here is CASRDGSAYEQYF.

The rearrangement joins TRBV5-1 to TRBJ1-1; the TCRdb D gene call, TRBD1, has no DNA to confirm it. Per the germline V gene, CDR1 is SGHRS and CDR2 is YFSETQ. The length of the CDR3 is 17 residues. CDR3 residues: CASREDRGRDMNTEAFF.

The CDR3 sequence: CATSRTQGLEYEQYF. This chain connects TRBV15 to TRBJ2-7; absent DNA, TCRdb's TRBD1 call cannot be checked. Germline values: CDR1 LNHNV, CDR2 YYDKDF (reference sequence). This CDR3 is 15 amino acids long.

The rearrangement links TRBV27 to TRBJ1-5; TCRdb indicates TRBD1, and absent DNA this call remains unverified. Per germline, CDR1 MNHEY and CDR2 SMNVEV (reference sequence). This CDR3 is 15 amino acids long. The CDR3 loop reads CASSLGRLSNQPQHF.